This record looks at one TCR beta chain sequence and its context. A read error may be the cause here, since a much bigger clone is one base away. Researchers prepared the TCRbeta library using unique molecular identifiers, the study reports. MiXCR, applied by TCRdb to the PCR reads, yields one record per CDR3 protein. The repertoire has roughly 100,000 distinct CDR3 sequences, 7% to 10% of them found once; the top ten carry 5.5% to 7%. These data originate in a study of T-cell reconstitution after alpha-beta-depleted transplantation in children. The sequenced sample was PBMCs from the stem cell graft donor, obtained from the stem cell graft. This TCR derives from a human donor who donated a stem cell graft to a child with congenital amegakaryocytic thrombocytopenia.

CDR3 coding DNA: TGCGCCACCAGCCTCAGGGTTGAGGAGACCCAGTACTTC. The encoded protein is CATSLRVEETQYF. This chain joins TRBV5-1 and TRBJ2-5; the D gene is possibly TRBD1 (5 bases). Germline values: CDR1 SGHRS, CDR2 YFSETQ. The CDR3 sequence is 13 residues long.